Given below is one T cell receptor (beta chain) in context. This clone appeared a single time. Its antigen remains undetermined. Base qualities are not provided; no much larger clone lies one nucleotide away. The library was made by the immunoSEQ multiplex PCR assay. About 9.9 x 10^4 TCR templates per sample were assayed by the deep sequencing platform. Genomic DNA extracted from sorted T cells was used for TCRbeta CDR3 sequencing. The authors processed their data as follows. The R programming language was used for clonal analysis of TCRbeta CDR3 data. Unstimulated samples were compared with post-reaction CFSE-low samples to define alloreactive CD4+ and CD8+ clones. Regulatory or non-regulatory origin of alloreactive CD4+ clones was assigned by matching sequences to the sorted unstimulated Treg and non-Treg repertoires. TCRdb retrieved this table from immuneACCESS and kept in-frame rearrangements only. Not all clones are present; in checked studies, unresolved V genes account for under half, and no reason is known for the remainder. V and J calls and clone size are copied from that table; D and trimming were computed from the DNA. The sample contains 90,000 to 120,000 clones, about 91% of them found a single time. The top ten clonotypes cover under 3% of the sample.

The record originates from a study of siplizumab effects on memory and regulatory T cells (dated by TCRdb to between 2018 and 2021). Notes on the research overall: The study examined how the anti-CD2 antibody siplizumab affects alloreactive T-cell subsets in allogeneic mixed lymphocyte reactions built from human PBMCs. The investigation overall reported the following: Because sequences below about 10^-5 frequency were poorly captured, only a minor fraction of alloreactive clones could be mapped to unstimulated subsets. In reactions with siplizumab, an average of about 69% of mappable alloreactive CD4+ clones were Treg-derived, compared with 25% to 30% in control reactions. Siplizumab significantly lowered the cumulative frequency of alloreactive sequences that could be traced to unstimulated CD4+ memory T cells. Unstimulated naive T cells appeared more diverse than memory T cells, and naive cells seemed to contribute substantially to the alloresponse. For roughly 75-95% of proliferating CD4+ or CD8+ clones, no naive or memory phenotype could be assigned. Whether proliferating Tregs from siplizumab cultures actually had suppressive function was not functionally confirmed.

TCRbeta CDR3 sequencing was performed on sorted unstimulated T cells and on proliferating T cells recovered from mixed lymphocyte reactions. Fresh whole blood from more than 8 HLA-typed healthy donors was used as the source from which PBMCs were isolated. The source is a human donor in good health. Some clones in this sample may be carry-over from other donors' samples. Sequenced input: CD4+ T cells sorted from blood.

The encoded CDR3 is CASSPTGLSTDTQYF. The DNA sequence reads TGTGCCAGCAGCCCAACGGGACTTAGCACAGATACGCAGTATTTT. The chain couples TRBV11-2 to TRBJ2-3; TRBD2 is possibly the D segment (6 matching bases). In the germline V gene, CDR1 corresponds to SGHAT and CDR2 to FQNNGV. The germline ends are 12 bases apart after V is trimmed by 5 bases and J by 0 bases. The CDR3 starts with the cysteine, ends with the phenylalanine, and has 15 residues. The read is trimmed to its CDR3 DNA, 45 bases read in frame from base 1.